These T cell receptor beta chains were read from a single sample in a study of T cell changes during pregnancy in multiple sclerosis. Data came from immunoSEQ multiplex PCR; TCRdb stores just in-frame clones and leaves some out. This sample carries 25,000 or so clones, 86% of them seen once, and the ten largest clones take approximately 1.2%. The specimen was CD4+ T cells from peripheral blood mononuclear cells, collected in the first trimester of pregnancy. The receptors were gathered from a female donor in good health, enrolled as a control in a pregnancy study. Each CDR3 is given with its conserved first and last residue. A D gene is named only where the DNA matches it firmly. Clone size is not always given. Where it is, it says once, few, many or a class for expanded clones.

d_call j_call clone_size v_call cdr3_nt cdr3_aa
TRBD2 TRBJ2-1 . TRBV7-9 TGTGCCAGCAGCTATTCTGGCGGGAGTGGAGTCTTC CASSYSGGSGVF
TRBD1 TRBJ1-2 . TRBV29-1 TGCAGCGTTGAAGTTCCCCCAGGGGGCTATGGCTACACCTTC CSVEVPPGGYGYTF
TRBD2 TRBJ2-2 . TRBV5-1 TGCGCCAGCAGCTTTCTGGGACTAGCGGGAGTGGGCACCGGGGAGCTGTTTTTT CASSFLGLAGVGTGELFF
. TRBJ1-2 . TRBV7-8 TGTGCCAGCAGCTTATGGGACTCTCGGACCCATGGCTACACCTTC CASSLWDSRTHGYTF
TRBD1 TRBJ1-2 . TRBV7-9 TGTGCCAGCAGCCACAGGGGACAGGGGGAAAGAGGCTACACCTTC CASSHRGQGERGYTF
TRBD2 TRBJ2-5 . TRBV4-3 TGCGCCAGCAGCCAGGGGGCTGTCACTAGCGGGGGGACTCCAGAGACCCAGTACTTC CASSQGAVTSGGTPETQYF
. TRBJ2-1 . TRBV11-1 TGTGCCAGCAGCCCCAACAGGCACAATGAGCAGTTCTTC CASSPNRHNEQFF
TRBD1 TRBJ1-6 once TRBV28 TGTGCCAGCAGTCGTGGGGACAGGGACAAACCACCCCTCCACTTT CASSRGDRDKPPLHF
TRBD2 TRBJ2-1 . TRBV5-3 TGTGCCAGAAGCTATGGGGGGGGCTCCTACAATGAGCAGTTCTTC CARSYGGGSYNEQFF
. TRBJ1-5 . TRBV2 TGTGCCAGCAGTGAAGGCACGGGGGAACGTCGCAATCAGCCCCAGCATTTT CASSEGTGERRNQPQHF
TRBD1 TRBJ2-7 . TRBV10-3 TGTGCCACCACTCCCGGGACAGAGAGCTCCTACGAGCAGTACTTC CATTPGTESSYEQYF
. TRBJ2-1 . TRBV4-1 TGCGCCAGCAGCCAAGGGGTAGCGTTCAGCTCCTACAATGAGCAGTTCTTC CASSQGVAFSSYNEQFF
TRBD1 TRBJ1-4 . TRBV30 TGTGCCTGGAGTGCCGGACAGGGAGCTAATGAAAAACTGTTTTTT CAWSAGQGANEKLFF